This T cell receptor beta chain came from a study of response to subunit inactivated influenza vaccine. The study's findings and limits: The authors proposed limited new T cell recruitment per seasonal influenza vaccination.

There are 13 residues in the CDR3. Trimming removed 5 bases from V and 0 bases from J, with 7 bases in between. CDR1 is LNHNV, CDR2 YYDKDF, per germline (reference sequence). TCRdb redid the calling of the RT-PCR reads with MiXCR, one entry per CDR3 protein. The sample gives a few hundred thousand distinct CDR3 sequences, approximately 7.7% of which show up once; around 12% is in the top ten. Concerning this clonotype: Antigen: not known. Given a much more abundant clone one base away, this may be a read error. The conserved final phenylalanine or tryptophan is absent from the CDR3, which likely points to a read error.

Source: PBMCs from blood, taken around 25 months after vaccination. This TCR was recovered from a man aged 45 to 75 who received an inactivated influenza vaccine. The chain carries TRBV15 and TRBJ1-1; D is ambiguous. CDR3 amino acids: CATSRGVNTEAFL. As DNA, the CDR3 is TGTGCCACCAGCCGGGGAGTGAACACTGAAGCTTTCCTT.